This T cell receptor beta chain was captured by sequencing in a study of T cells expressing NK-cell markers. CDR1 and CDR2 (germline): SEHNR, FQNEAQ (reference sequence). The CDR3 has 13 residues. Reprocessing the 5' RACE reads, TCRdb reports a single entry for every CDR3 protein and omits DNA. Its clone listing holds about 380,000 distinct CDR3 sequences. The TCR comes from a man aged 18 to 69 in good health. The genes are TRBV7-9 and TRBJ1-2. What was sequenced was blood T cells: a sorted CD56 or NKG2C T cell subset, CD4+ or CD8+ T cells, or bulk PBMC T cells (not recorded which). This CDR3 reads CASSLSIVSVNTF.